The 19 T cell receptor beta chains below were found in one sample sequenced in a study of long-term antiretroviral therapy in people with HIV. Survey-level immunoSEQ v3.0 assays were run. Data came from immunoSEQ multiplex PCR; TCRdb stores just in-frame clones and leaves some out. The table has about 20,000 clones, around three quarters seen once. This specimen was unsorted PBMCs, taken 2.9 years after starting antiretroviral therapy. The receptors shown here come from a woman under 40 with HIV.

The chain uses TRBV5-4 and TRBJ1-6; TRBD1 might be the D (5 bases). Germline-derived CDR1 and CDR2 are SGHNT and YYREEE (reference sequence). This CDR3 contains 15 residues. The V gene lost 4 bases and the J gene lost 2 bases, with 10 bases spanning the gap. Here the CDR3 DNA reads TGTGCCAGCAGCCCCGGGACTCCCTATAATTCACCCCTCCACTTT. As protein: CASSPGTPYNSPLHF.

The chain joins TRBV6-4 to TRBJ2-3; D is ambiguous. This CDR3 has 14 residues. From germline, CDR1 is MRHNA and CDR2 SNTAGT. The V end was cut by 2 bases, the J end by 5 bases, with 11 bases between. The CDR3 DNA reads TGTGCCAGCAGTGACAAGGCAGAGCTAGATACGCAGTATTTT. Amino acids: CASSDKAELDTQYF.

The V and J genes are TRBV7-3 and TRBJ2-1, with TRBD2 matching over 12 bases. Germline loops: CDR1 SGHTA, CDR2 FQGTGA. The V and J ends lost 5 bases and 8 bases, in that order; junction bases with no gene match: 7. The CDR3 is made up of 15 amino acids. CDR3 DNA: TGTGCCAGCAGCCCTAGCGGGGGGGCCGACTATGAGCAGTTCTTC. It is translated as CASSPSGGADYEQFF.

This rearrangement joins TRBV6-1 to TRBJ1-5; 7 nucleotides agree with TRBD1. Per the germline V gene, CDR1 is MNHNS and CDR2 is SASEGT. The CDR3 sequence is 14 residues long. V dropped 8 bases and J dropped 5; count of bases not matched to a gene: 9. For the CDR3, the DNA is TGTGCCAGCGAGCGGACAGGCTTGGATCAGCCCCAGCATTTT. Translating it yields CASERTGLDQPQHF.

Only a few counts were recorded for this clone. This sequence joins TRBV27 and TRBJ2-2; D is uncertain. The CDR3 runs 12 residues. CDR1 and CDR2 from the germline V gene are MNHEY and SMNVEV (reference sequence). Trimming stripped 5 bases from V and 5 bases from J, with 6 bases between. This CDR3 reads CASSGNTGELFF. In nucleotides, the CDR3 is TGTGCCAGCAGTGGAAATACCGGGGAGCTGTTTTTT.

This rearrangement joins TRBV19 to TRBJ2-5; D could derive from TRBD1 or TRBD2 (5 bases each). The CDR3 runs to 16 residues. Per germline, CDR1 LNHDA and CDR2 SQIVND (reference sequence). Deletions cut 0 bases from V and 5 bases from J, with 16 bases between. CDR3 in amino acids: CASSIELAEWGETQYF. For the CDR3, the DNA is TGTGCCAGTAGTATAGAGCTAGCCGAGTGGGGCGAGACCCAGTACTTC.

This chain joins TRBV11-2 and TRBJ2-2; D may be TRBD2 (6 bases). CDR3 size: 16 residues. The V gene lost 10 bases and the J gene lost 1 base, with 19 bases spanning the gap. Germline V gene sequence: CDR1 SGHAT, CDR2 FQNNGV. Here the CDR3 DNA reads TGTGCCACCTCGTTCGGGACTCTCCTGAACACCGGGGAGCTGTTTTTT. Translation gives CATSFGTLLNTGELFF.

The gene calls are TRBV11-2 and TRBJ1-2, with TRBD1 as a possible D gene (5 bases). The CDR3 contains 13 residues. Germline V CDR1 and CDR2: SGHAT, FQNNGV. V lost 6 bases, J lost 5 bases, and 13 bases lay in between. The CDR3 DNA reads TGTGCCAGCAGACCGGGACCGCGATATGGCTACACCTTC. Protein: CASRPGPRYGYTF. The whole variable domain, remainder taken from reference TRBV11-2 and TRBJ1-2, is EAGVAQSPRYKIIEKRQSVAFWCNPISGHATLYWYQQILGQGPKLLIQFQNNGVVDDSQLPKDRFSAERLKGVDSTLKIQPAKLEDSAVYLCASRPGPRYGYTFGSGTRLTVV.

The chain is built from TRBV9 and TRBJ2-2; possible D gene TRBD2, 6 bases. Germline CDR1 is SGDLS and CDR2 is YYNGEE. The CDR3 is 18 amino acids. V lost 9 bases, J lost 1 base, and 25 bases lay in between. As DNA, the CDR3 is TGTGCCATCTTACAGTTCTTGAGGGTCGGGGGGAACACCGGGGAGCTGTTTTTT. Translating it yields CAILQFLRVGGNTGELFF.

V is TRBV5-8 and J is TRBJ1-2; 7 nucleotides align to TRBD1. CDR1 and CDR2 from the germline V gene are SGHTS and YDEGEE. This CDR3 has 16 amino acids. V lost 2 bases, J lost 0 bases, and 7 bases stayed unmatched. CDR3 in amino acids: CASSLGGAAPNYGYTF. Written as DNA, the CDR3 is TGTGCCAGCAGCTTAGGGGGCGCGGCCCCTAACTATGGCTACACCTTC.

The J gene is TRBJ1-2, the V gene TRBV7-2; the D gene is possibly TRBD1 (5 bases). V dropped 8 bases and J dropped 2 bases, with 12 bases sitting between them. The CDR3 covers 13 residues. Germline CDR1 SGHTA, CDR2 FQGNSA. The CDR3 here is CASQLAGNYGYTF. CDR3 sequence (DNA): TGTGCCAGCCAGTTAGCAGGGAACTATGGCTACACCTTC.

V and J are TRBV19 and TRBJ1-4; a weak D match, TRBD1 (5 bases). Germline values: CDR1 LNHDA, CDR2 SQIVND (reference sequence). The CDR3 loop spans 19 amino acids. Trimming cost V 3 bases and J 4 bases, with 24 bases left between them. The CDR3, as DNA: TGTGCCAGTAGTATCGACAGCCGGAGAGGCTCGAACTATAATGAAAAACTGTTTTTT. As protein: CASSIDSRRGSNYNEKLFF.

The rearrangement uses TRBV5-1 and TRBJ2-3, with D maybe TRBD2 (5 bases). Trimming stripped 2 bases from V and 3 bases from J, with 7 bases between. The CDR3 runs 13 residues. The germline V gene encodes CDR1 SGHRS and CDR2 YFSETQ. The chain's CDR3 is CASSFGKTDTQYF. The CDR3 DNA is TGCGCCAGCAGCTTCGGGAAAACAGATACGCAGTATTTT.

This chain uses TRBV2 with TRBJ2-7; D not resolved. V lost 9 bases, J lost 0 bases, and 12 bases lay in between. In germline, CDR1 is SNHLY, CDR2 FYNNEI. CDR3 length equals 13 residues. The CDR3 nucleotides read TGTGCCAGAAACCCCATCACCTCCTACGAGCAGTACTTC. Its translation: CARNPITSYEQYF.

The chain joins TRBV12-5 to TRBJ1-6, with TRBD1 as a possible D gene (6 bases). The V gene's germline CDR1 is LGHNT and CDR2 FRNRAP. V was cut by 0 bases and J by 0 bases, with 15 bases left in between. CDR3 size: 19 residues. CDR3 in amino acids: CASGLVLGGLSSYNSPLHF. The CDR3 DNA sequence: TGTGCTAGTGGTTTGGTACTCGGGGGGCTTAGCTCCTATAATTCACCCCTCCACTTT. The whole variable domain, remainder taken from reference TRBV12-5 and TRBJ1-6, is DARVTQTPRHKVTEMGQEVTMRCQPILGHNTVFWYRQTMMQGLELLAYFRNRAPLDDSGMPKDRFSAEMPDATLATLKIQPSEPRDSAVYFCASGLVLGGLSSYNSPLHFGNGTRLTVT.

This chain joins TRBV11-2 and TRBJ2-7; D possibly corresponds to TRBD1 (5 bases). This CDR3 has 15 residues. Germline V CDR1 and CDR2: SGHAT, FQNNGV. With 2 bases removed from V and 2 bases from J, the gap between germline ends came to 13 bases. The CDR3 reads CASSLRRGSTYEQYF. CDR3 in DNA: TGTGCCAGCAGCTTACGAAGGGGATCGACCTACGAGCAGTACTTC.

The chain is built from TRBV30 and TRBJ2-5; maybe TRBD2 (6 bases). Looked up from germline, CDR1 is GTSNPN and CDR2 is SVGIG (reference sequence). This CDR3 is 12 amino acids long. V shed 3 bases and J shed 6 bases, with 11 bases lying between them. Written as DNA, the CDR3 is TGTGCCTGGAGGGGAGGCGCTAAGACCCAGTACTTC. Translating it yields CAWRGGAKTQYF.

This rearrangement joins TRBV5-4 to TRBJ1-1; D uncertain. The CDR3 runs 15 residues. The germline CDR1 and CDR2 sequences are SGHNT and YYREEE (reference sequence). V was pared by 4 bases and J by 7 bases, with 20 bases between. The CDR3 DNA reads as TGTGCCAGCAGCACTGGTGGGGTGATAGTTGGTGAAGCTTTCTTT. Protein: CASSTGGVIVGEAFF.

The V gene is TRBV18, the J gene TRBJ1-1; perhaps TRBD1 as D (5 bases). Per germline, CDR1 KGHSH and CDR2 LQKENI. CDR3 length: 16 amino acids. V was pared by 6 bases and J by 4 bases, with 21 bases between. The CDR3 region is CASSSIIGTEGTEAFF. Here the CDR3 DNA reads TGTGCCAGCTCGTCCATAATAGGGACCGAGGGCACTGAAGCTTTCTTT. Full variable domain (outside the CDR3, taken from reference TRBV18 and TRBJ1-1): NAGVMQNPRHLVRRRGQEARLRCSPMKGHSHVYWYRQLPEEGLKFMVYLQKENIIDESGMPKERFSAEFPKEGPSILRIQQVVRGDSAAYFCASSSIIGTEGTEAFFGQGTRLTVV.